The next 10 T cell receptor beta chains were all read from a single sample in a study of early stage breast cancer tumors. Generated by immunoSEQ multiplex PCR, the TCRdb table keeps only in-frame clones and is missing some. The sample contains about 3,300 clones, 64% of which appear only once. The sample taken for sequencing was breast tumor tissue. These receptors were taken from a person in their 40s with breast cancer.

The DNA for the CDR3 is TGCGCCAGCAGCTCCCGGGACAGAGGAGATACGCAGTATTTT. Its protein is CASSSRDRGDTQYF. This chain links TRBV5-1 with TRBJ2-3, with 7 nucleotides matching TRBD1. The germline V gene encodes CDR1 SGHRS and CDR2 YFSETQ. The trim removed 3 bases at V and 5 bases at J, leaving 6 bases unmatched. The CDR3 has 14 amino acids.

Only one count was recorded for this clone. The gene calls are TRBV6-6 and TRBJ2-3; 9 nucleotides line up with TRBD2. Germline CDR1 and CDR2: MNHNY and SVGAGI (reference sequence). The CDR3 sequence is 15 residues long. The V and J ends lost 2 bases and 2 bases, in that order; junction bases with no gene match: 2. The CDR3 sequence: CASSYASGATDTQYF. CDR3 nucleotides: TGTGCCAGCAGTTACGCTAGCGGGGCCACAGATACGCAGTATTTT.

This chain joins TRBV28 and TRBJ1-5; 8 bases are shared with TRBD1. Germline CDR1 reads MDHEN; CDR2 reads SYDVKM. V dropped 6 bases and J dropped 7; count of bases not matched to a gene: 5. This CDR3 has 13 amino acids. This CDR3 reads CASRDTGGQPQHF. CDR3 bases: TGTGCCAGCAGGGATACAGGGGGACAGCCCCAGCATTTT.

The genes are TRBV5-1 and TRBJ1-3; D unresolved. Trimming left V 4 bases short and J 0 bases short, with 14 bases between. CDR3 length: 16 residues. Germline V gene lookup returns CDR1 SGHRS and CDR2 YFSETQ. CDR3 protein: CASSPEYSSSGNTIYF. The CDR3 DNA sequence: TGCGCCAGCAGCCCCGAGTACAGCAGCTCTGGAAACACCATATATTTT.

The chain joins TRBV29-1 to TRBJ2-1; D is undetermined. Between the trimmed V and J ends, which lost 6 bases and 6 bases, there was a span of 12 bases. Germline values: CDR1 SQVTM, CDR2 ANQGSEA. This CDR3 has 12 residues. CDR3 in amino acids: CSVRTFLNEQFF. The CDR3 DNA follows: TGCAGCGTCCGTACATTCCTCAATGAGCAGTTCTTC.

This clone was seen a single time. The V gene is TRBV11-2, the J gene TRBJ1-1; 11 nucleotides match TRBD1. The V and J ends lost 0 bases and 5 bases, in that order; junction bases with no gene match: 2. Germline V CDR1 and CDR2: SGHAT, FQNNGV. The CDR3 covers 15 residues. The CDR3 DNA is TGTGCCAGCAGCTTAGATGGGACAGGGGGAACTGAAGCTTTCTTT. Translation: CASSLDGTGGTEAFF.

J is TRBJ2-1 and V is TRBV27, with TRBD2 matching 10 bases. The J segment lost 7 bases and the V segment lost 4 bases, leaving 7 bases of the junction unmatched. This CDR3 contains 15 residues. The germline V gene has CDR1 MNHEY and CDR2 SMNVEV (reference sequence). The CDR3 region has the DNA TGTGCCAGCAGTTCGCTAGCGGGAGTCACGAATGAGCAGTTCTTC. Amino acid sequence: CASSSLAGVTNEQFF.

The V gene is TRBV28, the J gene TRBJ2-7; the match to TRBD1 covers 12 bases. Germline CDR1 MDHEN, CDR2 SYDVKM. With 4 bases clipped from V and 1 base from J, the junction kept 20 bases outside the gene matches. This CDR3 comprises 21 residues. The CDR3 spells CASSSDPGQGAMRAVSYEQYF. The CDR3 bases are TGTGCCAGCAGTTCGGATCCGGGACAGGGGGCGATGCGGGCGGTATCCTACGAGCAGTACTTC.

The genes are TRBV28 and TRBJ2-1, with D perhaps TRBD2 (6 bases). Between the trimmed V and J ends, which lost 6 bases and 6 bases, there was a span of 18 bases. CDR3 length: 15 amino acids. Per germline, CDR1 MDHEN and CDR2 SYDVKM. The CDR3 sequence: CASSKTGLGGNEQFF. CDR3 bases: TGTGCCAGCAGCAAGACGGGGTTGGGGGGCAATGAGCAGTTCTTC.

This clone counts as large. CDR3 region: CASSPPKSSEKLFF. CDR3 in DNA: TGTGCCAGCAGCCCACCCAAGAGTAGTGAAAAACTGTTTTTT. The chain has TRBV7-9 and TRBJ1-4; D is unclear. Germline V gene data show CDR1 as SEHNR and CDR2 as FQNEAQ (reference sequence). Trimming pared 5 bases from V and 7 bases from J, leaving 14 bases between. The CDR3 has 14 amino acids.